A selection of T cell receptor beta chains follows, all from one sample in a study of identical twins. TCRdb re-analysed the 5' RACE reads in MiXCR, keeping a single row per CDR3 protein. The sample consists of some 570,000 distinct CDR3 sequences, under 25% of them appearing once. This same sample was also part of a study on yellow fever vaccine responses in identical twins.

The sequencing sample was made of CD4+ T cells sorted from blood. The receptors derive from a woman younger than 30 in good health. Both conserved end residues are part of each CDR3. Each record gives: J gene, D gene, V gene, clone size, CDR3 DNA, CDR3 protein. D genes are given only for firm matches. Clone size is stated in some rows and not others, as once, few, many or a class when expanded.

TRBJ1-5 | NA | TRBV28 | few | TGTGCCGCACTGAGTGGGGCAGGACGGTTGCAGCCCCAGCATTTT | CAALSGAGRLQPQHF
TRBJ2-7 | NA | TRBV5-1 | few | TGCGCCAGCAGCTTGGGACCTACCTCTTTCGAGCAGTACTTC | CASSLGPTSFEQYF
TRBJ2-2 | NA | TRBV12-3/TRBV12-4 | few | TGTGCCAGCAGTTTTAGGTCCGGCACCGGGGAGCTGTTTTTT | CASSFRSGTGELFF
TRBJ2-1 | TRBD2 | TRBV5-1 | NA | TGCGCCAGCAGCTACCAGACTAGCGGGAGTGGTGAGCAGTTCTTC | CASSYQTSGSGEQFF
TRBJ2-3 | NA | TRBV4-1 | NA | TGCGCCAGCAGCTTGGTCGGGGGCAACACAGATACGCAGTATTTT | CASSLVGGNTDTQYF
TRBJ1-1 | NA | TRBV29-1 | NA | TGCAGCGTGTGGTCACTCAGGAACACTGAAGCTTTCTTT | CSVWSLRNTEAFF
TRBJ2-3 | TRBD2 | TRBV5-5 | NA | TGTGCCAGCAGCCACGGACTAGCGGCCACAGATACGCAGTATTTT | CASSHGLAATDTQYF
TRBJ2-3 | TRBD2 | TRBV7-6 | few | TGTGCCAGCCAGGGACTAGCGGGGGTAGATACGCAGTATTTT | CASQGLAGVDTQYF
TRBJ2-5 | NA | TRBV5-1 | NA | TGCGCCAGCAGCGCCGGACAGAAGGAAGAGACCCAGTACTTC | CASSAGQKEETQYF
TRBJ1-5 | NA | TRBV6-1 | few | TGTGCCAGCAGGGGCCGGCAGGGGAGCAATCAGCCCCAGCATTTT | CASRGRQGSNQPQHF
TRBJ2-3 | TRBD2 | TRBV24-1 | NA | TGTGCCACCAGTGATAACGGGAGGGGCACAGATACGCAGTATTTT | CATSDNGRGTDTQYF
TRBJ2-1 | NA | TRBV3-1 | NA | TGTGCCAGCAGCTATGGGCCTTTATACAATGAGCAGTTCTTC | CASSYGPLYNEQFF
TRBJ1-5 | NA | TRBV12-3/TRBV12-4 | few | TGTGCCAGCAGTTTAGTAGGCAGAGCTCAGCCCCAGCATTTT | CASSLVGRAQPQHF
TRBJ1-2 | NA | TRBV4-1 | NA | TGCGCCAGCAGCCAAGACCCACCGATCAGGACAGACTATGGCTACACCTTC | CASSQDPPIRTDYGYTF
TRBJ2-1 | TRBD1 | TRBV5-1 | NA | TGCGCCAGCAGCTTGAGGGGGCAAGCGGCCCAATTGGATGAGCAGTTCTTC | CASSLRGQAAQLDEQFF